These 8 T cell receptor beta chains share one sample of origin, sequenced in a study of vaccination and CD4 T cells after COVID-19. The treatment here: roughly 10-day PBMC culture with coronavirus spike peptide pools or control peptides (ViraFEST assay). The assay that was used to sequence DNA from cultured CD4+ T cells was the Oncomine TCR Beta short-read assay. TCRdb independently ran MiXCR on the PCR reads; one entry per CDR3 protein. The sample has roughly 12,000 distinct CDR3 sequences; roughly 68% are singletons. Their target antigens are unknown. Material: CD4+ T cells from blood, cultured in vitro, obtained before SARS-CoV-2 vaccination. The receptors originated from a human donor who had recovered from COVID-19.

This clonotype was observed a handful of times. V is TRBV20-1 and J is TRBJ1-4, with a possible D match to TRBD1 (6 bases). V lost 7 bases, J lost 8 bases, and 14 bases lay in between. The CDR3 sequence is 12 residues long. Germline assignment: CDR1 DFQATT and CDR2 SNEGSKA (reference sequence). CDR3 in DNA: TGCAGTGTAGAACAGGGTAGCGAAAAACTGTTTTTT. Translation: CSVEQGSEKLFF.

V gene TRBV20-1 combines with J gene TRBJ1-1; TRBD1 agrees at 8 bases. The CDR3 is made up of 15 amino acids. Germline values: CDR1 DFQATT, CDR2 SNEGSKA (reference sequence). V shed 3 bases and J 1 base; nucleotides not matched to a gene: 7. The CDR3 protein is CSARKSRGQNTEAFF. DNA for the CDR3: TGCAGTGCTAGGAAGAGCAGGGGGCAGAACACTGAAGCTTTCTTT.

This clonotype was detected a few times. The rearrangement joins TRBV20-1 to TRBJ2-5; D is tentatively TRBD1 or TRBD2 (7 bases each). The V and J ends lost 6 bases and 2 bases respectively, with 13 bases between them. CDR1 is DFQATT and CDR2 is SNEGSKA in the germline V gene (reference sequence). This CDR3 comprises 13 residues. The DNA of the CDR3 is TGCAGTGCGACCAGGGGGGGACAAGAGACCCAGTACTTC. Translated, it gives CSATRGGQETQYF.

Regarding this clonotype: At one end, the junction sequence differs from germline, possibly due to a read error. This chain joins TRBV20-1 and TRBJ1-6; D might be TRBD1 (5 bases). The CDR3 sequence is 13 residues long. The germline gives CDR1 DFQATT, CDR2 SNEGSKA (reference sequence). CDR3 bases: TGCAGTGCTAGAGAGACAGTTAATTCACCCCCCCACTTT. Protein: CSARETVNSPPHF.

This chain uses TRBV28 with TRBJ2-1; 14 positions match TRBD2. The CDR3 length is 15 residues. CDR1 is MDHEN and CDR2 is SYDVKM in the germline V gene. The V segment lost 7 bases and the J segment 6 bases; nucleotides outside the gene matches: 5. The CDR3 nucleotides are TGTGCCAGCACCGACGGACTAGCGGGAGGCAATGAGCAGTTCTTC. Amino acid sequence: CASTDGLAGGNEQFF.

The rearrangement links TRBV2 to TRBJ1-1, with TRBD1 as a possible D gene (6 bases). The CDR3 contains 14 residues. The germline V gene encodes CDR1 SNHLY and CDR2 FYNNEI. V lost 6 bases and J 4 bases, leaving 15 bases between the germline ends. CDR3 loop: CASRDTGRSTEAFF. Here the CDR3 DNA reads TGTGCCAGCAGGGACACAGGGCGAAGCACTGAAGCTTTCTTT.

The chain has TRBV27 and TRBJ2-2, with D possibly matching TRBD1 (6 bases). There are 14 residues in the CDR3. Trimming pared 3 bases from V and 7 bases from J, leaving 12 bases between. Germline lookup yields CDR1 MNHEY and CDR2 SMNVEV (reference sequence). The CDR3 loop reads CASSLATGIGELFF. DNA of the CDR3: TGTGCCAGCAGTTTGGCGACAGGAATCGGGGAGCTGTTTTTT.

This clonotype was seen only a few times. V and J are TRBV20-1 and TRBJ1-1, with 7 bases lining up with TRBD1. This CDR3 spans 13 amino acids. CDR1 and CDR2 from the germline V gene are DFQATT and SNEGSKA (reference sequence). V lost 5 bases, J lost 4 bases, and 7 bases stayed unmatched. In DNA form, the CDR3 reads TGCAGTGCTTCCCGACAGGGCGGCACTGAAGCTTTCTTT. This encodes CSASRQGGTEAFF.